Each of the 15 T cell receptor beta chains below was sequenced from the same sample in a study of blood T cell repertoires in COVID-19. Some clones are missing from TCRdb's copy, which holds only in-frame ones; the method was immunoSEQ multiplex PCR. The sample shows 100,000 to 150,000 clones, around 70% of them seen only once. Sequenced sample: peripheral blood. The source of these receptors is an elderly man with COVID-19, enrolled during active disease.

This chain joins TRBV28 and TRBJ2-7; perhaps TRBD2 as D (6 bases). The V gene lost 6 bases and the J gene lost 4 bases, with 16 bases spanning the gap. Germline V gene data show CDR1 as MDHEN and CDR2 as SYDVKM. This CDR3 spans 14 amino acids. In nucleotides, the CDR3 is TGTGCCAGCAGCGCGGGGCAGGGTGTATACGAGCAGTACTTC. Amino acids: CASSAGQGVYEQYF.

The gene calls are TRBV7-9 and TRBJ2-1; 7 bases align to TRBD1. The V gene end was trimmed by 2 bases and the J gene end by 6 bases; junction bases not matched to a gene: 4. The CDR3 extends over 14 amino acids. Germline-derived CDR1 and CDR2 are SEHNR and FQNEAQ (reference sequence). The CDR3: CASSLRQGSNEQFF. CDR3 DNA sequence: TGTGCCAGCAGCTTACGACAGGGAAGCAATGAGCAGTTCTTC.

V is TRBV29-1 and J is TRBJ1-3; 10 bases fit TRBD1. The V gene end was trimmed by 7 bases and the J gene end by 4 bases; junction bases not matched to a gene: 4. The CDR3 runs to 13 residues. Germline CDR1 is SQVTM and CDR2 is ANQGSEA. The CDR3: CSARTGGGNTIYF. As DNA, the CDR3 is TGCAGCGCTAGGACAGGGGGAGGAAACACCATATATTTT.

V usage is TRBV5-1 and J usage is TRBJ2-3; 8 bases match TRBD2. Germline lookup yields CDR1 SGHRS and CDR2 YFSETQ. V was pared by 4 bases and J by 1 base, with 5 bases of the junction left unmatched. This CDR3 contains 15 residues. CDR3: CASSPGGGGTDTQYF. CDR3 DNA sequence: TGCGCCAGCAGCCCCGGGGGGGGTGGCACAGATACGCAGTATTTT.

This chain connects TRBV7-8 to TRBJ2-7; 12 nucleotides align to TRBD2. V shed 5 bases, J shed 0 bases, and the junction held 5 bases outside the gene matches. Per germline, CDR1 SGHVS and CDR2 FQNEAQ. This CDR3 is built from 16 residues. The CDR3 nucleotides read TGTGCCAGCAGCCTCACTAGCGGGAGGTCCTCCTACGAGCAGTACTTC. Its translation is CASSLTSGRSSYEQYF.

This CDR3 reads CASSLAPVYYGYTF. CDR3 sequence (DNA): TGTGCCAGCAGCTTAGCCCCTGTCTACTATGGCTACACCTTC. This sequence joins TRBV7-9 and TRBJ1-2, with D unclear. Germline V gives CDR1 SEHNR, CDR2 FQNEAQ (reference sequence). The CDR3 consists of 14 residues. Deletions cut 0 bases from V and 3 bases from J, with 8 bases between.

This chain's CDR3 is CASSLDSGSGPAEQYF. CDR3 sequence (DNA): TGTGCCAGCAGCTTGGATAGCGGGAGCGGACCTGCCGAGCAGTACTTC. The chain has TRBV11-3 and TRBJ2-7, with TRBD2 matching 9 bases. The length of the CDR3 is 16 residues. J gave up 6 bases and V 3 bases, and 12 bases lay outside the gene matches. Germline V gene lookup returns CDR1 SGHNT and CDR2 YENEEA.

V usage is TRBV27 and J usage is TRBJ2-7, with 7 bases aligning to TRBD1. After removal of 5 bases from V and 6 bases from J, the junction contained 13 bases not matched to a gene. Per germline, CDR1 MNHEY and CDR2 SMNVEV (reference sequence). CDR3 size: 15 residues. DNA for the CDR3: TGTGCCAGCAGTCCTCTCGGGACAGCTCATCGCGAGCAGTACTTC. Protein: CASSPLGTAHREQYF.

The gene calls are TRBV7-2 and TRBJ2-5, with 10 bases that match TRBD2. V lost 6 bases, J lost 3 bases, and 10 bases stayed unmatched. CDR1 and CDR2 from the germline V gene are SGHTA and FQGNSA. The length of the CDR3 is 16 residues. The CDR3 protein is CASSLSGGILKETQYF. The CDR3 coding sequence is TGTGCCAGCAGTCTTAGCGGGGGGATTCTCAAAGAGACCCAGTACTTC.

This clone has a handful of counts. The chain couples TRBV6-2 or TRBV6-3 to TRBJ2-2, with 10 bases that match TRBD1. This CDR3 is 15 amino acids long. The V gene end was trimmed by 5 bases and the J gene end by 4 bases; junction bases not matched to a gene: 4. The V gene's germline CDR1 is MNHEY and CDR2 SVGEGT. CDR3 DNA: TGTGCCAGCAGTATGGGACAGGGGTTCACCGGGGAGCTGTTTTTT. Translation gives CASSMGQGFTGELFF.

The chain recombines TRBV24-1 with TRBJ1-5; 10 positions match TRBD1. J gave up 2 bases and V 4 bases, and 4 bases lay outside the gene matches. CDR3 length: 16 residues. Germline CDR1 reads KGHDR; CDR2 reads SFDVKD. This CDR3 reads CATSDRDRGCNQPQHF. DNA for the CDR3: TGTGCCACCAGTGACCGGGACAGGGGTTGCAATCAGCCCCAGCATTTT.

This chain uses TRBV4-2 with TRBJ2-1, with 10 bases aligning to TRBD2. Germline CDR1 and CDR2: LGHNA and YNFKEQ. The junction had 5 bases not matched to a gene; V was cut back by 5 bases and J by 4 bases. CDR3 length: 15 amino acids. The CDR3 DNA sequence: TGTGCCAGCAGCAAAGCGGGAGGGCCTTACAATGAGCAGTTCTTC. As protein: CASSKAGGPYNEQFF.

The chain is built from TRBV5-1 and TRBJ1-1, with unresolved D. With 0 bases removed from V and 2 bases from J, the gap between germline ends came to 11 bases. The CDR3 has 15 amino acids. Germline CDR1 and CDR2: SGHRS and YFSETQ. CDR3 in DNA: TGCGCCAGCAGCTTGGGAAACACGGGAAACACTGAAGCTTTCTTT. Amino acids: CASSLGNTGNTEAFF.

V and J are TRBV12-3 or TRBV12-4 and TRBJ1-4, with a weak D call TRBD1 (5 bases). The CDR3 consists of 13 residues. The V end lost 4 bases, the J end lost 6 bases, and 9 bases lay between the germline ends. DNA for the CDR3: TGTGCCAGCAGTTCCTCGACAGATGAAAAACTGTTTTTT. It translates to CASSSSTDEKLFF.

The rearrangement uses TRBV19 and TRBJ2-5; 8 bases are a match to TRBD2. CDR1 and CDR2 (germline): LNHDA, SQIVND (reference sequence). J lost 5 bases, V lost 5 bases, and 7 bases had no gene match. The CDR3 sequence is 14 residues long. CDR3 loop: CASSPRTSRETQYF. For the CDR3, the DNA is TGTGCCAGTAGTCCCCGGACTAGCAGGGAGACCCAGTACTTC. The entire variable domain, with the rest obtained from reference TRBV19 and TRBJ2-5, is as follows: DGGITQSPKYLFRKEGQNVTLSCEQNLNHDAMYWYRQDPGQGLRLIYYSQIVNDFQKGDIAEGYSVSREKKESFPLTVTSAQKNPTAFYLCASSPRTSRETQYFGPGTRLLVL.